The 9 T cell receptor beta chains below all came from one sample that was sequenced in a study of vaccination effects on CD4 cells after COVID-19. For these TCRs, the target antigens are not known. The method was immunoSEQ multiplex PCR; TCRdb's version includes in-frame clones alone and lacks a portion of them. Altogether tens of thousands of clones are present, 60% to 80% being singletons, with the ten largest covering under 25%. Ahead of sequencing, the ViraFEST assay grew antigen-specific CD4+ T cells using viral peptide pools. Following a 10-day culture, CD4+ T cells were purified. SARS-CoV-2 infection was confirmed by PCR in the person between March and December 2020. The starting material was CD4+ T cells from PBMCs cultured with HCoV-NL63 spike peptides, obtained before COVID-19 vaccination. These receptors were taken from a human donor who had a prior SARS-CoV-2 infection.

V gene TRBV9 combines with J gene TRBJ2-1; D could derive from TRBD1 or TRBD2 (6 bases each). From germline, CDR1 is SGDLS and CDR2 YYNGEE. The CDR3 contains 16 residues. The ends were cut back, 4 bases at V and 6 bases at J, with 20 bases in the middle. CDR3 loop: CASSPRGDPSGNEQFF. The CDR3 nucleotides are TGTGCCAGCAGCCCAAGGGGGGACCCCAGCGGCAATGAGCAGTTCTTC. Full variable domain (remainder filled in from reference TRBV9 and TRBJ2-1): DSGVTQTPKHLITATGQRVTLRCSPRSGDLSVYWYQQSLDQGLQFLIQYYNGEERAKGNILERFSAQQFPDLHSELNLSSLELGDSALYFCASSPRGDPSGNEQFFGPGTRLTVL.

This clone appeared a few times. The V call is TRBV2, the J call TRBJ1-1; D perhaps matches TRBD1 (6 bases). CDR1 is SNHLY, CDR2 FYNNEI, per germline. This CDR3 comprises 12 residues. Trimming removed 6 bases from V and 7 bases from J, with 12 bases in between. The CDR3 protein is CASSAGQLEAFF. The CDR3 DNA reads as TGTGCCAGCAGCGCAGGACAGCTTGAAGCTTTCTTT.

The V and J genes are TRBV18 and TRBJ1-2, with 7 positions matching TRBD1. This CDR3 region has 12 residues. The ends lost 4 bases at V and 10 bases at J; junction bases unmatched: 6. Germline CDR1 is KGHSH and CDR2 is LQKENI. The chain's CDR3 is CASSLRDSHYTF. The CDR3 bases are TGTGCCAGCTCACTACGGGACAGCCACTACACCTTC.

For the CDR3, the DNA is TGTGCCAGCAGCTTCCGGGACTACAATGAGCAGTTCTTC. Translation: CASSFRDYNEQFF. The chain joins TRBV9 to TRBJ2-1, with D tentatively TRBD2 (5 bases). The V and J ends lost 4 bases and 3 bases respectively, with 8 bases between them. Germline loops: CDR1 SGDLS, CDR2 YYNGEE. The CDR3 is 13 amino acids.

The genes are TRBV10-3 and TRBJ1-2, with a tentative D call TRBD1 (6 bases). The CDR3 totals 15 residues. From germline, CDR1 is ENHRY and CDR2 SYGVKD. V gave up 4 bases and J gave up 1 base, with 13 bases separating them. In nucleotides, the CDR3 is TGTGCCATCAGTGTCCGGGACACTAATAACTATGGCTACACCTTC. It specifies CAISVRDTNNYGYTF.

J is TRBJ2-5 and V is TRBV5-4; TRBD2 matches 13 bases. J lost 2 bases, V lost 4 bases, and 11 bases had no gene match. The CDR3 is made up of 18 amino acids. Germline lookup yields CDR1 SGHNT and CDR2 YYREEE (reference sequence). CDR3 sequence (DNA): TGTGCCAGCAGCACCACTAGCGGGGGGGCCTTTGGACAAGAGACCCAGTACTTC. It translates to CASSTTSGGAFGQETQYF.

This clone was found once. The rearrangement links TRBV3-1 (or the pseudogene TRBV3-2) to TRBJ2-7; D is possibly TRBD1 or TRBD2 (5 bases each). Germline V gives CDR1 LGHDT, CDR2 YNNKEL (reference sequence). The V end lost 0 bases, the J end lost 5 bases, and 17 bases lay between the germline ends. This CDR3 region has 16 residues. The CDR3 DNA reads TGTGCCAGCAGCCAAGATTACAGGACTTCCGGGGACGAGCAGTACTTC. It translates to CASSQDYRTSGDEQYF.

The chain employs TRBV4-1 and TRBJ2-1; 7 bases align to TRBD2. Germline V gene sequence: CDR1 MGHRA, CDR2 YSYEKL. The CDR3 has 16 amino acids. V trimming: 1 base; J trimming: 6 bases; junction bases outside the gene matches: 9. The CDR3 region is CASSQVAGDFINEQFF. In DNA, the CDR3 is TGCGCCAGCAGCCAAGTCGCGGGGGACTTTATCAATGAGCAGTTCTTC.

This clone was counted only a few times. J is TRBJ2-5 and V is TRBV6-2 or TRBV6-3, with 7 bases that match TRBD2. The CDR3 has 19 residues. Trimming took 2 bases from V and 2 from J; bases not matched to a gene: 17. Germline V gene data show CDR1 as MNHEY and CDR2 as SVGEGT. In DNA form, the CDR3 reads TGTGCCAGCAGTTACCCGATACCTCTACTAGCGCCGGGACAAGAGACCCAGTACTTC. Amino acid sequence: CASSYPIPLLAPGQETQYF.